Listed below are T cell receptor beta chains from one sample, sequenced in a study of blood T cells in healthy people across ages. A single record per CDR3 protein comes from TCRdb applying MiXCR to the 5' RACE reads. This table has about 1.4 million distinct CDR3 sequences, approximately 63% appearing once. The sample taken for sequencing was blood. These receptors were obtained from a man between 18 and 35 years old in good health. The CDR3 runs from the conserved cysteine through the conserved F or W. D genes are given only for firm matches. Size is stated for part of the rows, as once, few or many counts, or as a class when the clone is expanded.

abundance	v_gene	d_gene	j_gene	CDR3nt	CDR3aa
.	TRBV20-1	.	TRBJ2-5	TGCAGTGCTCGACTAGGCGGAGAGACCCAGTACTTC	CSARLGGETQYF
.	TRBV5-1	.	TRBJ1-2	TGCGCCAGCAGCTTGGGGACTTTCCAGTATGGCTACACCTTC	CASSLGTFQYGYTF
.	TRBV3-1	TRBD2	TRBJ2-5	TGTGCCAGCAGCTACTCCCTAGCGGGGGGGCCTCAGGAGACCCAGTACTTC	CASSYSLAGGPQETQYF
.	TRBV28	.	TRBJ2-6	TGTGCCAGCAGTTTGGGGATCATCGGGTCTGGGGCCAACGTCCTGACTTTC	CASSLGIIGSGANVLTF
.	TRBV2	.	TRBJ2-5	TGTGCCAGCAGTGACTCACTCAGTGGGGAGACCCAGTACTTC	CASSDSLSGETQYF
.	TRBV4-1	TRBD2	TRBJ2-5	TGCGCCAGCAGCCAAGGACGAGCGGGAGGGTTAAGGAATGAGCAGTACTTC	CASSQGRAGGLRNEQYF
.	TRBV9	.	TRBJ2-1	TGTGCCAGCAGCCTCCCGGCTCTACCCATCTCCTACAATGAGCAGTTCTTC	CASSLPALPISYNEQFF
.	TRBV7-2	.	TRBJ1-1	TGTGCCAGCAGCTTAGCCGGCGGTGGGGAATCGGTCACTGAAGCTTTCTTT	CASSLAGGGESVTEAFF
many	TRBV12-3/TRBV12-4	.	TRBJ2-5	TGTGCCAGCAGTTTGGGGGAACAAGAGACCCAGTACTTC	CASSLGEQETQYF
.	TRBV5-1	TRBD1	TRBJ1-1	TGCGCCAGCAGCTTTCCCCGCCAGGACAGGGGGCGGAAGAACACTGAAGCTTTCTTT	CASSFPRQDRGRKNTEAFF
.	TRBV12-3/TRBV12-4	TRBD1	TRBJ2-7	TGTGCCAGCGGACCGGGACAGAAAATGGGTGAGCAGTACTTC	CASGPGQKMGEQYF
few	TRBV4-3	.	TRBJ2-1	TGCGCCAGCAGCCAAGATCAGTTGAGGGGTGTATCCTACAATGAGCAGTTCTTC	CASSQDQLRGVSYNEQFF
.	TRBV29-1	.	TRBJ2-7	TGCAGCGTTCTTGGGGGGCCCTCCTACGAGCAGTACTTC	CSVLGGPSYEQYF
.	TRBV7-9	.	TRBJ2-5	TGTGCCAGCAGCCACACGAACTCCAATGAGCAGTACTTC	CASSHTNSNEQYF
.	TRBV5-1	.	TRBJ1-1	TGCGCCAGCAGCCCTGTCAACTCCCCGGGGACTGAAGCTTTCTTT	CASSPVNSPGTEAFF
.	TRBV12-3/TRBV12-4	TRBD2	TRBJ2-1	TGTGCCAGCAGACCAAACAGCGGGGGGTTCTACAATGAGCAGTTCTTC	CASRPNSGGFYNEQFF
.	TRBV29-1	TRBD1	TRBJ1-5	TGCAGCGTCGCAAGCGGTGGGACAGGGGGCGCGGGGCAGCCCCAGCATTTT	CSVASGGTGGAGQPQHF
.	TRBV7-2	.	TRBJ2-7	TGTGCCAGCAGCCAATCCCGGGGCGGGTATGGGTCCTACGAGCAGTACTTC	CASSQSRGGYGSYEQYF
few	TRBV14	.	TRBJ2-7	TGTGCCAGCAGCCAAGAATCTAATGCCCTGGGTGAGCAGTACTTC	CASSQESNALGEQYF
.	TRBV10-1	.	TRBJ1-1	TGCGCCAGCAAGCCAGAGGACAGTGGGAACACTGAAGCTTTCTTT	CASKPEDSGNTEAFF
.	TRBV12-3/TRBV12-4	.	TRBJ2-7	TGTGCCAGCAGGCGGGCCGGAGGCTCCTACGAGCAGTACTTC	CASRRAGGSYEQYF
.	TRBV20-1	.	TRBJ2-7	TGCAGTGCTAGACCGGGACATCGGTACGAGCAGTACTTC	CSARPGHRYEQYF
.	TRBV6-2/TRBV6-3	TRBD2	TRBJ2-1	TGTGCCAGCAGCCGCTTGACTAGCGGGGGGTACAATGAGCAGTTCTTC	CASSRLTSGGYNEQFF
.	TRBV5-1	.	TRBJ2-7	TGCGCCAGCAGCCCCGATGGGCGGTCCTACGAGCAGTACTTC	CASSPDGRSYEQYF
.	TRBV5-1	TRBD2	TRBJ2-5	TGCGCCAGCAGCTTGGCGGAAGATTCCGGGACTAGCGGAAAAGAGACCCAGTACTTC	CASSLAEDSGTSGKETQYF
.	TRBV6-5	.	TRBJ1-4	TGTGCCAGCAGTTTCGGACCGGGTAATGAAAAACTGTTTTTT	CASSFGPGNEKLFF
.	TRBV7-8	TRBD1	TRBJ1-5	TGTGCCAGCAGCCCAAGGGGGCCCAATCAGCCCCAGCATTTT	CASSPRGPNQPQHF
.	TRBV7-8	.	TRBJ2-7	TGTGCCAGCAGCTTAGCGACGCCTCGGGAGCAGTACTTC	CASSLATPREQYF
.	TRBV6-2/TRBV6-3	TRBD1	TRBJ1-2	TGTGCCAGCAGACTGACAGGGGACTATGGCTACACCTTC	CASRLTGDYGYTF
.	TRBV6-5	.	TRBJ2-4	TGTGCCAGCAGTGAGCTACGAGCCAAAAACATTCAGTACTTC	CASSELRAKNIQYF
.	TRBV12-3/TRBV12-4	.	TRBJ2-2	TGTGCCAGCAGGGGACGGGTCTACGGGGAGCTGTTTTTT	CASRGRVYGELFF
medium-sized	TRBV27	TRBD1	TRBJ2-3	TGTGCCAGCAGTCCGCTCGGGACAGCACCACGCACAGATACGCAGTATTTT	CASSPLGTAPRTDTQYF
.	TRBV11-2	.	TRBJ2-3	TGTGCCAGCAGCTCGCTGACCACAGATACGCAGTATTTT	CASSSLTTDTQYF
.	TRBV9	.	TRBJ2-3	TGTGCCAGCAGCGCCGAGCTCACAGATACGCAGTATTTT	CASSAELTDTQYF
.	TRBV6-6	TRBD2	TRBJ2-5	TGTGCCAGCGGGACTACCCAAGAGACCCAGTACTTC	CASGTTQETQYF
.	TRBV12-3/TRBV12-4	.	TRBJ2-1	TGTGCCAGCAGTTTCACAGGGACGGGCAAGAGGTATGAGCAGTTCTTC	CASSFTGTGKRYEQFF
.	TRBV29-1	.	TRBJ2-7	TGCAGCGCCGCCCAACTGGGACAAGCCTACGAGCAGTACTTC	CSAAQLGQAYEQYF
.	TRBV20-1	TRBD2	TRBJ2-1	TGCAGTGCTAGAGGGTTGGCGGGAGGGGTCGGCAATGAGCAGTTCTTC	CSARGLAGGVGNEQFF
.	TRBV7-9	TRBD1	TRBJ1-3	TGTGCCAGCAGCTTATCCGGCAGGGGGAGATCAGGAAACACCATATATTTT	CASSLSGRGRSGNTIYF
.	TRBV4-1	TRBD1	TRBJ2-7	TGCGCCAGCAGCCAACTACCTCCCGGGACAGGTAGCTACGAGCAGTACTTC	CASSQLPPGTGSYEQYF
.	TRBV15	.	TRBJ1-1	TGTGCCACCAGCGGGAAGAGTACGTTCGGGTTGAACACTGAAGCTTTCTTT	CATSGKSTFGLNTEAFF
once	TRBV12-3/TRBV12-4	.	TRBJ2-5	TGTGCCAGCAGTTTCCCGGGGAAAGAGACCCAGTACTTC	CASSFPGKETQYF
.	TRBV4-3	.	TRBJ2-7	TGCGCCAGCAGCCAAGATAAGGGATACGAGCAGTACTTC	CASSQDKGYEQYF
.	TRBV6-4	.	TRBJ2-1	TGTGCCAGCAGTGGCGGCTGGATGAGTGCGGATGAGCAGTTCTTC	CASSGGWMSADEQFF
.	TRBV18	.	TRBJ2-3	TGTGCCAGCACTCCGGACACGTCCACAGATACGCAGTATTTT	CASTPDTSTDTQYF
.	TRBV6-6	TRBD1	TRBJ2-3	TGTGCCAGCAGGGGGACAGGGGCGATTACAGATACGCAGTATTTT	CASRGTGAITDTQYF
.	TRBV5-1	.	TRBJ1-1	TGCGCCAGCAGCTTGTATGGGTACGGGAACACTGAAGCTTTCTTT	CASSLYGYGNTEAFF
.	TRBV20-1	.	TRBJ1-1	TGCAGTGCTAGTCCCCGGGGACAGAACACTGAAGCTTTCTTT	CSASPRGQNTEAFF
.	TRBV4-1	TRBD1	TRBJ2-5	TGCGCCAGCAGCCAAGTCGGGACAGGGGAAGAGACCCAGTACTTC	CASSQVGTGEETQYF
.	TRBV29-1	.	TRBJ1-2	TGCAGCGCCACTCAGGGTACGAAGGGCTACACCTTC	CSATQGTKGYTF
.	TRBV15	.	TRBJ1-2	TGTGCCACCAGCAGAGTCCTGAAACGGGATGGCTACACCTTC	CATSRVLKRDGYTF
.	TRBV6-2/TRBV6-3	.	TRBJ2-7	TGTGCCAGCAGTGACGGATTAGTCTACGAGCAGTACTTC	CASSDGLVYEQYF
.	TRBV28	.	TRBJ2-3	TGTGCCAGCAGTTCCTTTGCTACAGATACGCAGTATTTT	CASSSFATDTQYF
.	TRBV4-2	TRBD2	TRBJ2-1	TGTGCCAGCAGCCAAGATCGCGGTAGCGGGATTTACAATGAGCAGTTCTTC	CASSQDRGSGIYNEQFF
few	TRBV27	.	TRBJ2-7	TGTGCCAGCAAGTCCGCGGGGCTCTCGAACGAGCAGTACTTC	CASKSAGLSNEQYF
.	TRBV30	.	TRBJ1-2	TGTGCCTGGAGTGTGGTCTACTCTGATGGCTACACCTTC	CAWSVVYSDGYTF
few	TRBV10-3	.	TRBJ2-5	TGTGCCATCAGTAAGGAAGGACAAGAGACCCAGTACTTC	CAISKEGQETQYF
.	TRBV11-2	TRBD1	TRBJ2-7	TGTGCCAGCAGCTTAGTAGAGACAGGGCCCTACGAGCAGTACTTC	CASSLVETGPYEQYF
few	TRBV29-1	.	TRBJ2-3	TGCAGCGTAGCTAAGCGGGTTAGCACAGATACGCAGTATTTT	CSVAKRVSTDTQYF
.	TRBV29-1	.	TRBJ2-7	TGCAGCGTTGTTAGCAACGCCTACGAGCAGTACTTC	CSVVSNAYEQYF